This paragraph reports one T cell receptor (beta chain). Its antigen is not known. This entry belongs to a study of T cells in Graves' hyperthyroidism and ophthalmopathy. Overall study findings and caveats: Stable hyperthyroidism was separated from ophthalmopathy by a model based on 13 V-J features. Most clonotypes expanded in thyroid above 0.001 were likewise present in blood.

Looked up from germline, CDR1 is SGHVS and CDR2 is FQNEAQ. V was pared by 5 bases and J by 7 bases, with 12 bases between. The CDR3 totals 12 residues. TCR beta CDR3 regions were amplified from RNA. The HTBI primer set drove a first-round RT-PCR of the TCR CDR3. Each CDR3 protein is one row after TCRdb ran MiXCR on the multiplex PCR reads. The sample includes a few hundred thousand distinct CDR3 sequences, approximately 48% of them seen just once. The study excluded patients with uncontrolled infection, other autoimmune disease, pregnancy or lactation. V is TRBV7-8 and J is TRBJ2-7; D is possibly TRBD1 (6 bases). This clonotype originated in an adult woman with Graves' disease, either hyperthyroidism or ophthalmopathy (not recorded which). The sequenced sample consisted of peripheral blood or thyroid tissue (not recorded which). Written as DNA, the CDR3 is TGTGCCAGCAGCAGGACAGTGGGGGAGCAGTACTTC. This gives the protein CASSRTVGEQYF. The variable domain in full, completed from reference TRBV7-8 and TRBJ2-7, reads GAGVSQSPRYKVAKRGQDVALRCDPISGHVSLFWYQQALGQGPEFLTYFQNEAQLDKSGLPSDRFFAERPEGSVSTLKIQRTQQEDSAVYLCASSRTVGEQYFGPGTRLTVT.